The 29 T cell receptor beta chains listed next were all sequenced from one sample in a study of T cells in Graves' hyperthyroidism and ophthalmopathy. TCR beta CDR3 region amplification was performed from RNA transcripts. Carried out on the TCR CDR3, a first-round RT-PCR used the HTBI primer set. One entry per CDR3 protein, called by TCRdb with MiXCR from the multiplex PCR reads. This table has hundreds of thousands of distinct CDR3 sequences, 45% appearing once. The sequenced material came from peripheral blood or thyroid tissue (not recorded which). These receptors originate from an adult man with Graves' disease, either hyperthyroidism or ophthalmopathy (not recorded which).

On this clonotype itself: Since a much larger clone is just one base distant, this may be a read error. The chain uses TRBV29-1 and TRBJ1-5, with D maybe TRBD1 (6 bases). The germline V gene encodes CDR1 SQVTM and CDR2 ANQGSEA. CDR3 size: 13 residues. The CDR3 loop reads CGVAGQFNQPQHF. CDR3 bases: TGCGGCGTCGCCGGACAGTTTAATCAGCCCCAGCATTTT.

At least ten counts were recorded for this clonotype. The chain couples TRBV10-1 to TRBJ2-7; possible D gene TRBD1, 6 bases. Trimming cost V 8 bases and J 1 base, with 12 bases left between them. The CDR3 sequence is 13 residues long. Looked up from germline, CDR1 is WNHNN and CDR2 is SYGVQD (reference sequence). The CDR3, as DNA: TGCGCCAGCGGACCCGGACAGTCCTACGAGCAGTACTTC. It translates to CASGPGQSYEQYF.

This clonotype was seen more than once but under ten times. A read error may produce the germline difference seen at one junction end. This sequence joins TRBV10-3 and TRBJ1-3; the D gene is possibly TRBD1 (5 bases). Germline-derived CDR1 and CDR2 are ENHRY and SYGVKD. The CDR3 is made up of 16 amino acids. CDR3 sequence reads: CASSYTLDSSGNTIYF. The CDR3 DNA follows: TGTGCCAGCAGTTACACCTTAGACAGCTCTGGAAACACCATATATTTT.

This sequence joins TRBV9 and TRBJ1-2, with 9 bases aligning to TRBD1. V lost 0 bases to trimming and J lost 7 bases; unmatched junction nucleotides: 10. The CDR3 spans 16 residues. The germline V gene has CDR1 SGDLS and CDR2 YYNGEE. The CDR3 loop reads CASSVESPGTGFGYTF. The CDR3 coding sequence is TGTGCCAGCAGCGTAGAATCCCCCGGGACAGGGTTTGGCTACACCTTC.

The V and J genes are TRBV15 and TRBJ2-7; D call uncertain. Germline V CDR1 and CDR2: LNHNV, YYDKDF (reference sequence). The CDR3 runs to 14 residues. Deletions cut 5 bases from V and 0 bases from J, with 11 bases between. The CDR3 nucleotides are TGTGCCACCAGCGCCCGGGTCAGCTCCTACGAGCAGTACTTC. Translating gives CATSARVSSYEQYF.

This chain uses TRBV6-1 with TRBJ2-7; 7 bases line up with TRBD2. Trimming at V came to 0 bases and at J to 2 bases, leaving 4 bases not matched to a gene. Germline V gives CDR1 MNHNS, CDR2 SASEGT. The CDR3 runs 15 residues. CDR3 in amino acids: CASSEAGRGAYEQYF. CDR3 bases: TGTGCCAGCAGTGAAGCGGGACGGGGGGCCTACGAGCAGTACTTC.

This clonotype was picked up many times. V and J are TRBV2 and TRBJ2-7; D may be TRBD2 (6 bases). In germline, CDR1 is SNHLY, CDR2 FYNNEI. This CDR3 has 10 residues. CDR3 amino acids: CVSGDAEQYF. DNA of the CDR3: TGTGTCTCGGGAGACGCCGAGCAGTACTTC.

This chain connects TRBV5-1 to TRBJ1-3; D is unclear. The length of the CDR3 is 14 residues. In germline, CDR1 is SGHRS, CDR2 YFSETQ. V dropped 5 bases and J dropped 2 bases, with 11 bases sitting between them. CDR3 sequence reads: CASRSGEAGNTIYF. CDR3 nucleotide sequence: TGCGCCAGCAGGAGCGGGGAGGCTGGAAACACCATATATTTT.

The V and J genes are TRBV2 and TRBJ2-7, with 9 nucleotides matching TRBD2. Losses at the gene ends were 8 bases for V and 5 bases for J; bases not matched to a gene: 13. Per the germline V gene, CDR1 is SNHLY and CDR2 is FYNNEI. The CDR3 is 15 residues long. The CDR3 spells CASVEAGTSSDEQYF. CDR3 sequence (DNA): TGTGCCAGCGTTGAGGCCGGGACTAGCAGTGACGAGCAGTACTTC.

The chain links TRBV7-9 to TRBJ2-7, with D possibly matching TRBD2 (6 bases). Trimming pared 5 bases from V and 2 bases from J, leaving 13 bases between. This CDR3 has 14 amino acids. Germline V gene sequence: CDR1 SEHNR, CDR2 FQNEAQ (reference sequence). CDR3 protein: CASSRGLGTYEQYF. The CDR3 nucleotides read TGTGCCAGCAGCCGGGGGTTAGGAACCTACGAGCAGTACTTC.

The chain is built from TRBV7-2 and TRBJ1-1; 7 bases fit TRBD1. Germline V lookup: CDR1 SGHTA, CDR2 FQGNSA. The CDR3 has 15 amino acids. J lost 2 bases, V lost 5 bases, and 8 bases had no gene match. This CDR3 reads CASSHRQGRNTEAFF. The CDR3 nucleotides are TGTGCCAGCAGCCACCGACAGGGTCGAAACACTGAAGCTTTCTTT.

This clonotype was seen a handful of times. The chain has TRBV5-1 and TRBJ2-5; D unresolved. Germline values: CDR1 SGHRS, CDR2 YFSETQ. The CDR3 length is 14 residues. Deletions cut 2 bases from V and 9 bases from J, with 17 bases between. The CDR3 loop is CASSLVPRNQPQYF. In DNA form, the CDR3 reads TGCGCCAGCAGCTTAGTCCCTAGGAACCAGCCCCAGTACTTC.

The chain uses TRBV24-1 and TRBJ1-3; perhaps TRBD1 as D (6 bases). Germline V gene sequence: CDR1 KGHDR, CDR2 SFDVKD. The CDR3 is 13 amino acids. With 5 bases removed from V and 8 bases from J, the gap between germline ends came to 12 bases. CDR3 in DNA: TGTGCCACCAGTGCGCACAGGGATGACACCATATATTTT. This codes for CATSAHRDDTIYF.

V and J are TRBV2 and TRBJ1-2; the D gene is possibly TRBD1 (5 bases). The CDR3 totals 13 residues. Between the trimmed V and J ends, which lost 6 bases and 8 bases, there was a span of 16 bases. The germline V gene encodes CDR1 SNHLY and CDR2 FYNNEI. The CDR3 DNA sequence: TGTGCCAGCAGAAATTTGCAGACAGAAGGCTACACCTTC. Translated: CASRNLQTEGYTF.

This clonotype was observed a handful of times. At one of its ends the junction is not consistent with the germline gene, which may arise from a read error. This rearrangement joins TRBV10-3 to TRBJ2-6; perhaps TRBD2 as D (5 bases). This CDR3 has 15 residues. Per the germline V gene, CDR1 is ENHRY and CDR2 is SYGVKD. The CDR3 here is CASSYAGVGANVLTF. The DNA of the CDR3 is TGTGCCAGCAGTTACGCCGGGGTTGGGGCCAACGTCCTGACTTTC.

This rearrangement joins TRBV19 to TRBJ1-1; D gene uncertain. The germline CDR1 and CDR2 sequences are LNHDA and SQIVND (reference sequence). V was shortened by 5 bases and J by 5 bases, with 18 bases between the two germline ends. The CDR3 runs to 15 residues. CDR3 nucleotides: TGTGCCAGTAGTCCTCGACTCGGGCCCTCAACTGAAGCTTTCTTT. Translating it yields CASSPRLGPSTEAFF.

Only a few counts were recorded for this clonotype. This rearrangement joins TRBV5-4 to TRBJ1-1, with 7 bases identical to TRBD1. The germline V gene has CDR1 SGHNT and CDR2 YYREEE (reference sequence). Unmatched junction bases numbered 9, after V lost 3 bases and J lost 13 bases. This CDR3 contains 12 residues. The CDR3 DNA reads TGTGCCAGCAGCTCCGGACAGGATTTTGGTTTCTTT. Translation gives CASSSGQDFGFF. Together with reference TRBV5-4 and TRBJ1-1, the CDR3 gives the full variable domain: ETGVTQSPTHLIKTRGQQVTLRCSSQSGHNTVSWYQQALGQGPQFIFQYYREEENGRGNFPPRFSGLQFPNYSSELNVNALELDDSALYLCASSSGQDFGFFGQGTRLTVV.

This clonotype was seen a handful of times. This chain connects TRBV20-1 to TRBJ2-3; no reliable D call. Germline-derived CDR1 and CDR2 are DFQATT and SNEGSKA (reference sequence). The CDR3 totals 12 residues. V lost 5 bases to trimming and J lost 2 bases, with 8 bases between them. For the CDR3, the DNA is TGCAGTGCTCTGGGCCCCACAGATACGCAGTATTTT. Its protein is CSALGPTDTQYF.

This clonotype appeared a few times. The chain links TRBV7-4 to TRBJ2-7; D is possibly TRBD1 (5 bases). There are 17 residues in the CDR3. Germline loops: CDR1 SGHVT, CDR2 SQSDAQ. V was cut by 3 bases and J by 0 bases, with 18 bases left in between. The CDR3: CASSFSIRDTLSYEQYF. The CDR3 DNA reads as TGTGCCAGCAGCTTTAGTATCAGGGATACTCTCTCCTACGAGCAGTACTTC.

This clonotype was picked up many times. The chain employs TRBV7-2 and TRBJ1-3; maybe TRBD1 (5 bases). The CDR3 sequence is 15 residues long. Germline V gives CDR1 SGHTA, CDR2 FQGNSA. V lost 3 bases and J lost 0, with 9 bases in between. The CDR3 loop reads CASSLDTSSGNTIYF. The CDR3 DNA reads TGTGCCAGCAGCTTGGACACAAGCTCTGGAAACACCATATATTTT.

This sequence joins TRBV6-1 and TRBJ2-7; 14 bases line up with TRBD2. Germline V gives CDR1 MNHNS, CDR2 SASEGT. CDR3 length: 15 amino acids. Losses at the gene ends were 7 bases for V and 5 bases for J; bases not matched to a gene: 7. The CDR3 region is CASKIGTSGSDEQYF. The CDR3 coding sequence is TGTGCCAGCAAAATTGGGACTAGCGGGAGTGACGAGCAGTACTTC.

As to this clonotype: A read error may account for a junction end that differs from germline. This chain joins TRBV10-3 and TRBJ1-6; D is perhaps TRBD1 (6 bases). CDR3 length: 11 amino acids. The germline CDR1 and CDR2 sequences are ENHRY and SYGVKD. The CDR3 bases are TGTGTCATCAGTGTTGGTCGACAGGTCCACTTT. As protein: CVISVGRQVHF.

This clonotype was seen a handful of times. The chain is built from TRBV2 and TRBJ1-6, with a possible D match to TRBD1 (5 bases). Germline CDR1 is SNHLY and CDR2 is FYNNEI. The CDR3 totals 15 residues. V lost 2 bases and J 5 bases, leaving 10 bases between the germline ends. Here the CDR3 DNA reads TGTGCCAGCAGTGAATTGGCAGGGCATAATTCACCCCTCCACTTT. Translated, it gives CASSELAGHNSPLHF.

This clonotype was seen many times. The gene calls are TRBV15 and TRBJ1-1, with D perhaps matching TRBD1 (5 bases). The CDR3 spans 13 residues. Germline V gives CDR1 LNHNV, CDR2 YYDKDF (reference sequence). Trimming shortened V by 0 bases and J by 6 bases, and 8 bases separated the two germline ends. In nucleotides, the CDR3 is TGTGCCACCAGCAGAGACCTACAGGCTGAAGCTTTCTTT. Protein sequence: CATSRDLQAEAFF.

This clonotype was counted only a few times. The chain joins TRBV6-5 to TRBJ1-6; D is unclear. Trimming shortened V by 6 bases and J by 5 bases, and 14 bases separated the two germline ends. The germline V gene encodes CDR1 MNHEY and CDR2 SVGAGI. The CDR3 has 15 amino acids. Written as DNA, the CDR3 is TGTGCCAGCAGAATCCATCCTGCCGATAATTCACCCCTCCACTTT. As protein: CASRIHPADNSPLHF.

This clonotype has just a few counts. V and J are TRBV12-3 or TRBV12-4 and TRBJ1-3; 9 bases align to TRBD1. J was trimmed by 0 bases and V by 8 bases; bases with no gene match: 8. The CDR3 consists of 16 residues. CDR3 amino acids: CASEGTGSFSGNTIYF. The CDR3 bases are TGTGCCAGCGAAGGGACAGGGTCCTTCTCTGGAAACACCATATATTTT.

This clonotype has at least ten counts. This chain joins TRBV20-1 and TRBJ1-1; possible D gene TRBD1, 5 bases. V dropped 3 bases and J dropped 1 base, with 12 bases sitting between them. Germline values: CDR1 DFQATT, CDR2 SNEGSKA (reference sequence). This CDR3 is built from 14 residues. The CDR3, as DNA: TGCAGTGCTAGTCGGGACGGTGGGAACACTGAAGCTTTCTTT. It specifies CSASRDGGNTEAFF.

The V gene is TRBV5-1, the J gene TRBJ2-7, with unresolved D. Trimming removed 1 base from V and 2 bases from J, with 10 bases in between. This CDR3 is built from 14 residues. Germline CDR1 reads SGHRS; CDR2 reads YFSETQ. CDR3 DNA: TGCGCCAGCAGCTTGAAGACATTCCCCTACGAGCAGTACTTC. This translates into CASSLKTFPYEQYF.

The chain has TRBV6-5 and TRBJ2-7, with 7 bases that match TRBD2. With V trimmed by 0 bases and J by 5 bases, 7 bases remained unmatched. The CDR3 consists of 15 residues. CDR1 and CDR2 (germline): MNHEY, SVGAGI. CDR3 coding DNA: TGTGCCAGCAGTTACTCTCCTGCCCGGGGGGACGAGCAGTACTTC. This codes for CASSYSPARGDEQYF.